Below, 3 T cell receptor beta chains from the same sample are listed, as sequenced in a study of PD-1 blockade in classical Hodgkin lymphoma. Each patient's relapse followed autologous stem cell transplantation, and brentuximab vedotin exposure varied. Sequencing was performed with immunoSEQ multiplex PCR; in TCRdb, only in-frame clones are kept and a portion is missing. This table has around 36,000 clones, 87% appearing once. The source material was peripheral blood mononuclear cells (PBMCs), sampled at baseline. The source is a human donor with classical Hodgkin lymphoma.

The chain recombines TRBV29-1 with TRBJ1-4, with 10 bases lining up with TRBD1. Trimming removed 4 bases from V and 7 bases from J; junction bases left unmatched: 6. This CDR3 has 14 amino acids. Per germline, CDR1 SQVTM and CDR2 ANQGSEA. This chain's CDR3 is CSVGDRGRSEKLFF. DNA for the CDR3: TGCAGCGTTGGTGACAGGGGGCGGAGTGAAAAACTGTTTTTT.

This clone was recorded only once. The CDR3 loop is CASSSINTQYF. The CDR3 nucleotides read TGTGCCAGCAGCTCCATAAATACGCAGTATTTT. The V gene is TRBV7-2, the J gene TRBJ2-3; D unclear. Germline loops: CDR1 SGHTA, CDR2 FQGNSA. CDR3 length: 11 residues. V was clipped by 4 bases and J by 7 bases, with 6 bases between them.

The chain links TRBV5-1 to TRBJ2-1; 11 bases fit TRBD2. The V segment lost 0 bases and the J segment 12 bases; nucleotides outside the gene matches: 8. Germline V gene sequence: CDR1 SGHRS, CDR2 YFSETQ. The CDR3 has 15 residues. CDR3 sequence reads: CASSLDSGGAKGQFF. Written as DNA, the CDR3 is TGCGCCAGCAGCTTGGATAGCGGGGGGGCGAAGGGGCAGTTCTTC.